What follows describes a single T cell receptor (beta chain). This entry comes from a study of T cell repertoires in cytomegalovirus infection. Looking at the study overall: Public TCR beta signatures indicated both CMV infection and matching HLA type.

The CDR3 sequence is 15 residues long. Germline CDR1 reads LNHNV; CDR2 reads YYDKDF (reference sequence). V lost 4 bases, J lost 3 bases, and 5 bases stayed unmatched. TCRdb recomputed calls from the reads with MiXCR, one row per CDR3 protein. The table records about 490,000 distinct CDR3 sequences, more than 25% of them present only once. The chain links TRBV15 to TRBJ2-3; 9 bases are a match to TRBD2. Sequenced sample: PBMCs. The TCR sequence derives from a human donor in good health (CMV status not recorded). Some clones in this sample may be carry-over from other donors' samples. The CDR3 sequence is CATSIAGASTDTQYF. The CDR3 DNA is TGTGCCACCAGCATAGCGGGAGCCAGTACAGATACGCAGTATTTT.